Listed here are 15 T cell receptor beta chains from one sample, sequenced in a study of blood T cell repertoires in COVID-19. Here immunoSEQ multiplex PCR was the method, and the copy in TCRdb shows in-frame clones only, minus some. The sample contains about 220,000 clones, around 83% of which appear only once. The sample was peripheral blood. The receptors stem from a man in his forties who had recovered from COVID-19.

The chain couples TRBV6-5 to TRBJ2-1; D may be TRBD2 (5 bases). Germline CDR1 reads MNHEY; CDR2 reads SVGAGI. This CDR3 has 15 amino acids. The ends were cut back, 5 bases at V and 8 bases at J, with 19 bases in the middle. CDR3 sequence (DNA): TGTGCCAGCAGTACCCGCTTTGGGAGAGGCGATGAGCAGTTCTTC. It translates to CASSTRFGRGDEQFF.

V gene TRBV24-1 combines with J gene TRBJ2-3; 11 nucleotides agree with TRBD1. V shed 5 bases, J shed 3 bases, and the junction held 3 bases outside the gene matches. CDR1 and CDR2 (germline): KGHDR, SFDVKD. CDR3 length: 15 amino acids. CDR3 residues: CATSVGQGATDTQYF. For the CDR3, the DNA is TGTGCCACCAGTGTAGGACAGGGGGCAACAGATACGCAGTATTTT.

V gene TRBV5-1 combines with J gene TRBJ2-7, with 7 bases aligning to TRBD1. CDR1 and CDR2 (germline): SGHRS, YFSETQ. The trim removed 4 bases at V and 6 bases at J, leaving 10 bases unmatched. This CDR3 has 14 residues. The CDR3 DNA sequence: TGCGCCAGCAGCCCAACAAGACAGGGCGGCGAGCAGTACTTC. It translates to CASSPTRQGGEQYF.

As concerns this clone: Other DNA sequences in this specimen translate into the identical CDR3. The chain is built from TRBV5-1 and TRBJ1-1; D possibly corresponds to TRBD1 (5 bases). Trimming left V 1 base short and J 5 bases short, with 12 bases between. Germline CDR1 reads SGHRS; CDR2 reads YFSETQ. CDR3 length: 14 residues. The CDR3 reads CASSLTDSRTEAFF. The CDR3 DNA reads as TGCGCCAGCAGCTTGACCGACAGTAGAACTGAAGCTTTCTTT. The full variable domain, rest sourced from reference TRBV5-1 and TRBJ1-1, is KAGVTQTPRYLIKTRGQQVTLSCSPISGHRSVSWYQQTPGQGLQFLFEYFSETQRNKGNFPGRFSGRQFSNSRSEMNVSTLELGDSALYLCASSLTDSRTEAFFGQGTRLTVV.

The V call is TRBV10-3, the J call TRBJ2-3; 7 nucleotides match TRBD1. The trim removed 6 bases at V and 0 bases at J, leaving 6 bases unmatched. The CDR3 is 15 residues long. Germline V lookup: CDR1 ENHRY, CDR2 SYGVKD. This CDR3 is CAIRLRQGSTDTQYF. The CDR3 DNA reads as TGTGCCATCAGATTAAGACAGGGTAGCACAGATACGCAGTATTTT.

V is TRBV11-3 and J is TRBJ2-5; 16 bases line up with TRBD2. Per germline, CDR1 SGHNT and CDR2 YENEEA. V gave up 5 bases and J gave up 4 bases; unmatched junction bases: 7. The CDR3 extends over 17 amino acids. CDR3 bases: TGTGCCAGCAGCCCCACGGGACTAGCGGGGGGGCTAGAGACCCAGTACTTC. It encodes CASSPTGLAGGLETQYF. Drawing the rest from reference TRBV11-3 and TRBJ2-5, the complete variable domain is EAGVVQSPRYKIIEKKQPVAFWCNPISGHNTLYWYLQNLGQGPELLIRYENEEAVDDSQLPKDRFSAERLKGVDSTLKIQPAELGDSAVYLCASSPTGLAGGLETQYFGPGTRLLVL.

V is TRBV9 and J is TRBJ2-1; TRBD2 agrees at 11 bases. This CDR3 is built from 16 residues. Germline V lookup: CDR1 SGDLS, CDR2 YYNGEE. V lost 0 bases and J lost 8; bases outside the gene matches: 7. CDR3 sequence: CASSVGRSGGAYEQFF. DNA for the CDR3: TGTGCCAGCAGCGTAGGTCGTAGCGGGGGGGCCTATGAGCAGTTCTTC.

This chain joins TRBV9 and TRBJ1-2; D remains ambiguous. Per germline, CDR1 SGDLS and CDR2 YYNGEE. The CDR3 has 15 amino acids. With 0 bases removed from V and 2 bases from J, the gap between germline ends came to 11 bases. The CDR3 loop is CASSVGLAANYGYTF. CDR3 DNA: TGTGCCAGCAGCGTAGGTTTGGCAGCGAACTATGGCTACACCTTC.

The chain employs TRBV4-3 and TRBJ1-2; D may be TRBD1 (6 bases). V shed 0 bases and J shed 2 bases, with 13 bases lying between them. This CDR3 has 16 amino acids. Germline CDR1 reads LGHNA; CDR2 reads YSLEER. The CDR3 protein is CASSQEVSGQNYGYTF. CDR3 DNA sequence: TGCGCCAGCAGCCAAGAGGTGTCCGGACAGAACTATGGCTACACCTTC.

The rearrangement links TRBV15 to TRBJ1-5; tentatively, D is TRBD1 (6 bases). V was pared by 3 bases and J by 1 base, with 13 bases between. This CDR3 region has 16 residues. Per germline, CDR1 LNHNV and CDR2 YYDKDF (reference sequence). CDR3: CATSSPGQISNQPQHF. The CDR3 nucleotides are TGTGCCACCAGCAGCCCGGGACAAATAAGCAATCAGCCCCAGCATTTT.

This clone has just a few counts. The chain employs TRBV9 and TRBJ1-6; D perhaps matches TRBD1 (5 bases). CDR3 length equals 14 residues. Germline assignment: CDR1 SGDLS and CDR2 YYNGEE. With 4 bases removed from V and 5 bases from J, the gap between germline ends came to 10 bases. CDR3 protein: CASSQTVNNSPLHF. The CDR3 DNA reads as TGTGCCAGCAGCCAGACAGTGAATAATTCACCCCTCCACTTT. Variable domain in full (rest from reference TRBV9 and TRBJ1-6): DSGVTQTPKHLITATGQRVTLRCSPRSGDLSVYWYQQSLDQGLQFLIQYYNGEERAKGNILERFSAQQFPDLHSELNLSSLELGDSALYFCASSQTVNNSPLHFGNGTRLTVT.

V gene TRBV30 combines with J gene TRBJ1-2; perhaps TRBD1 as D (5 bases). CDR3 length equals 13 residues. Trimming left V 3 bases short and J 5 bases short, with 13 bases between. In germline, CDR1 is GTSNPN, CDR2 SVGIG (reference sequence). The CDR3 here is CAWSTGLYYGYTF. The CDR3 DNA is TGTGCCTGGAGCACAGGTCTGTATTATGGCTACACCTTC.

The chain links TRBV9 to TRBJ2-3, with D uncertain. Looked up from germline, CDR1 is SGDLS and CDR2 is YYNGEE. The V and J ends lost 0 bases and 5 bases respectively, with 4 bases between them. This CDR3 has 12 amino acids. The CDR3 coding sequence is TGTGCCAGCAGCGTAGACGGAGATACGCAGTATTTT. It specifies CASSVDGDTQYF.

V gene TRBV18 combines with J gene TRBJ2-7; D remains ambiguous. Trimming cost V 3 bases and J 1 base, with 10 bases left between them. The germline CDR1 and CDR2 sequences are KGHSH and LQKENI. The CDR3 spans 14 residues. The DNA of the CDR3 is TGTGCCAGCTCACCTGGGCTGGTGTCCTACGAGCAGTACTTC. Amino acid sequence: CASSPGLVSYEQYF.

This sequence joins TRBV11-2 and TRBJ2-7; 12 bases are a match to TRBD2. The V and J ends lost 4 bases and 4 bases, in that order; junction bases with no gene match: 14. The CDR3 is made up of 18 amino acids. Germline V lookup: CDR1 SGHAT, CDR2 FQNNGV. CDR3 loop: CASSSILAGGPLGYEQYF. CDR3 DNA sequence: TGTGCCAGCAGCTCCATTCTAGCGGGGGGGCCTCTCGGGTACGAGCAGTACTTC.